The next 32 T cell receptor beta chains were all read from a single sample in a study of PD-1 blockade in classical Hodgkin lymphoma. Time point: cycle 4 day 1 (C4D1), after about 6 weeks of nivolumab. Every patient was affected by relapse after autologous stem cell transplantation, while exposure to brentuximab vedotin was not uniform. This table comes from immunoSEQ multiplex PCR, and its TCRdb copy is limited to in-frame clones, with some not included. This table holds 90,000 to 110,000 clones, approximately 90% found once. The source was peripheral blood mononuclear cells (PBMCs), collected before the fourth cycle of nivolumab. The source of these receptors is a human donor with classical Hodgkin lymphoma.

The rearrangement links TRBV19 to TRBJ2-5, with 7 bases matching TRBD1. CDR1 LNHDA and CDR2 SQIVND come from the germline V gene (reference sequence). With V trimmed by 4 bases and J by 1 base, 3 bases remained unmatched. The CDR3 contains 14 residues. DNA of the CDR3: TGTGCCAGTAGTACCGGGACAGTCCAAGAGACCCAGTACTTC. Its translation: CASSTGTVQETQYF.

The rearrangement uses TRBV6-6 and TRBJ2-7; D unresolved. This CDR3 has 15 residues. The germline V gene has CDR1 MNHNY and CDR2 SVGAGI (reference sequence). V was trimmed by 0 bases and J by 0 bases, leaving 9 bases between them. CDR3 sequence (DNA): TGTGCCAGCAGTTACTCGAGCGCTAGCTCCTACGAGCAGTACTTC. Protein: CASSYSSASSYEQYF.

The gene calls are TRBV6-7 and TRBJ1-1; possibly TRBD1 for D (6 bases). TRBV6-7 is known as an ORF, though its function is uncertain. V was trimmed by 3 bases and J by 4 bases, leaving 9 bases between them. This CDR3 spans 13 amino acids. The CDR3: CASSYQGSTEAFF. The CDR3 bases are TGTGCCAGCAGTTATCAGGGGAGCACTGAAGCTTTCTTT.

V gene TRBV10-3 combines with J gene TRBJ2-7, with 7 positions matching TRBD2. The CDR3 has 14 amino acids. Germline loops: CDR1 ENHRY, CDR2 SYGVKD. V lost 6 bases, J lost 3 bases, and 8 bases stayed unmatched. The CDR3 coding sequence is TGTGCCATCAGCCCTAGCGGAACTCGCTACGAGCAGTACTTC. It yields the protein CAISPSGTRYEQYF.

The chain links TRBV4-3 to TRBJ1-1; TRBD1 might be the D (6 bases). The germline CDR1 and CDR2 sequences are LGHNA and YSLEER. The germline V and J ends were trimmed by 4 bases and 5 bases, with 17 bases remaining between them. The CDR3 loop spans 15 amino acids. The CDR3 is CASSPEGGAPTEAFF. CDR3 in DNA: TGCGCCAGCAGCCCGGAGGGGGGGGCGCCTACTGAAGCTTTCTTT.

The CDR3: CASTLPGYTF. DNA for the CDR3: TGTGCCAGCACGCTCCCGGGCTACACCTTC. The V and J genes are TRBV9 and TRBJ1-2; D is unclear. The V gene's germline CDR1 is SGDLS and CDR2 YYNGEE. The V gene lost 6 bases and the J gene lost 8 bases, with 8 bases spanning the gap. The CDR3 covers 10 residues.

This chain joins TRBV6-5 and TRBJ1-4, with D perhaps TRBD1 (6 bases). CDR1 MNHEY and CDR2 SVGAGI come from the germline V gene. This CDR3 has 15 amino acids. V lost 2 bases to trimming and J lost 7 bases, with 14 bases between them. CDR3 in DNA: TGTGCCAGCAGTTACGGGTGGGGGGCAGGTGAAAAACTGTTTTTT. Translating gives CASSYGWGAGEKLFF.

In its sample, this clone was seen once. The CDR3 region is CASSRWPRRDIYGYTF. CDR3 DNA: TGTGCCAGCAGTCGATGGCCCCGCAGGGATATCTATGGCTACACCTTC. The V gene is TRBV27, the J gene TRBJ1-2; D perhaps matches TRBD1 (5 bases). The CDR3 runs to 16 residues. Germline V gives CDR1 MNHEY, CDR2 SMNVEV (reference sequence). V shed 5 bases and J shed 4 bases, with 20 bases lying between them.

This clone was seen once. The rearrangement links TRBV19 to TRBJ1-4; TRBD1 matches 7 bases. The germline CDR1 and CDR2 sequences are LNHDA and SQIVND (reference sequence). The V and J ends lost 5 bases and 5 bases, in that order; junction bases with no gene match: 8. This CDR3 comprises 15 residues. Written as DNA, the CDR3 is TGTGCCAGTAGTTCTAGGACAGGCGGGAATGAAAAACTGTTTTTT. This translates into CASSSRTGGNEKLFF.

CDR3 amino acids: CAGLEVRGNEQFF. In DNA, the CDR3 is TGTGCCGGGCTTGAGGTTCGAGGTAATGAGCAGTTCTTC. The chain uses TRBV30 and TRBJ2-1; D is uncertain. There are 13 residues in the CDR3. CDR1 and CDR2 from the germline V gene are GTSNPN and SVGIG (reference sequence). The V end was cut by 8 bases, the J end by 7 bases, with 18 bases between.

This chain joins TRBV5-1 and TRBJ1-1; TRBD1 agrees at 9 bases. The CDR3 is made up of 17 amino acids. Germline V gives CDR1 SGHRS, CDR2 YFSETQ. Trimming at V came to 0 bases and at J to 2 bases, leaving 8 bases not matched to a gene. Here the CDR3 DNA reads TGCGCCAGCAGCTTGGGCAATACGGGACAGGGTAACACTGAAGCTTTCTTT. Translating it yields CASSLGNTGQGNTEAFF.

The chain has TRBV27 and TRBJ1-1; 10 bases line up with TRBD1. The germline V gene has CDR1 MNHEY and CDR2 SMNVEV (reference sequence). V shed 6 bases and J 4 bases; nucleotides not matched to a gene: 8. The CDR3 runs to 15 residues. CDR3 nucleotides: TGTGCCAGCAGATCTCGGACAGGGGGTATCACTGAAGCTTTCTTT. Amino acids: CASRSRTGGITEAFF.

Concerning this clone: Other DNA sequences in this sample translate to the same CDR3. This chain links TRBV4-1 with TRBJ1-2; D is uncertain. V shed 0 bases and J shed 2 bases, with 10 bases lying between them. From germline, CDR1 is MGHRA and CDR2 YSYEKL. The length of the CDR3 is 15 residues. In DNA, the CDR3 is TGCGCCAGCAGCCAAGAGACGGGGAGAAACTATGGCTACACCTTC. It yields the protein CASSQETGRNYGYTF.

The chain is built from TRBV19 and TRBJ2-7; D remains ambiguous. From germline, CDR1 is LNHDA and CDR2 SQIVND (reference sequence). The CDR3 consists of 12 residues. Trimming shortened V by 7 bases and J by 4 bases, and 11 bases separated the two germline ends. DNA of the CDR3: TGTGCCAGTACCAGAGACGGGTACGAGCAGTACTTC. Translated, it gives CASTRDGYEQYF.

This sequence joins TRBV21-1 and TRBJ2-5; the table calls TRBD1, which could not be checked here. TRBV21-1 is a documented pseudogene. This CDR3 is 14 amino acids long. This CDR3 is CASSKARGEETQYF. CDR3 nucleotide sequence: TGTGCCAGCAGCAAGGCCAGGGGCGAAGAGACCCAGTACTTC.

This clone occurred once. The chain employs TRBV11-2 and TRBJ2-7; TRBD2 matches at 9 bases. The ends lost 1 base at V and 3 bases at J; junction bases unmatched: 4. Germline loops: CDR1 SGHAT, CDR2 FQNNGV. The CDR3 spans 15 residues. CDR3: CASSLALAGYYEQYF. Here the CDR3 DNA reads TGTGCCAGCAGCTTAGCTCTAGCGGGGTACTACGAGCAGTACTTC.

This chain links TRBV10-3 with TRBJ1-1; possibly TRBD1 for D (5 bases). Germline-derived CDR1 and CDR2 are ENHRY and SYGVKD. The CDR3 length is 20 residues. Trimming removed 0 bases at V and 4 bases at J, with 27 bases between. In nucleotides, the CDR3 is TGTGCCATCAGTGAGTCGAAAGAACAAGTCGACCGACCTGGGACCACTGAAGCTTTCTTT. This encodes CAISESKEQVDRPGTTEAFF.

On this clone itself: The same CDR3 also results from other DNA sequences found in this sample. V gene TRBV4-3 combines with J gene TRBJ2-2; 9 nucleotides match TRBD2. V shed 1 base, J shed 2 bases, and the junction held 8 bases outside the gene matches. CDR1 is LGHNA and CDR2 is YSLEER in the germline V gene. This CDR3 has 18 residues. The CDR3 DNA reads TGCGCCAGCAGCCAAGTACCCACTAGCGGGTTTAACACCGGGGAGCTGTTTTTT. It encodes CASSQVPTSGFNTGELFF.

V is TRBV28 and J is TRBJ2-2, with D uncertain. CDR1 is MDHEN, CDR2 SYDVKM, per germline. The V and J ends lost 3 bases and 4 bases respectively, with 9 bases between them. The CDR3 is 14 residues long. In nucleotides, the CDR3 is TGTGCCAGCAGTTTTATTGAGCTCACCGGGGAGCTGTTTTTT. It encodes CASSFIELTGELFF.

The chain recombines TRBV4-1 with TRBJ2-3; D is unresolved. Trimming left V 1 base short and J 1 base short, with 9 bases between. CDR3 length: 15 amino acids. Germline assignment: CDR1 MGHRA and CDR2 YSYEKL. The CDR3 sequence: CASSQVGSGTDTQYF. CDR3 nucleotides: TGCGCCAGCAGCCAAGTAGGGTCAGGCACAGATACGCAGTATTTT.

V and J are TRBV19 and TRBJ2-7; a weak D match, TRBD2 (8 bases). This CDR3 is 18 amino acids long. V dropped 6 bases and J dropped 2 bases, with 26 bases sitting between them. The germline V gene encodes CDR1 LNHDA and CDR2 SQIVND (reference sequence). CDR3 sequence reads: CASSRTGGPLAGAYEQYF. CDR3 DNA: TGTGCCAGTAGCCGGACAGGTGGACCTCTAGCGGGTGCCTACGAGCAGTACTTC.

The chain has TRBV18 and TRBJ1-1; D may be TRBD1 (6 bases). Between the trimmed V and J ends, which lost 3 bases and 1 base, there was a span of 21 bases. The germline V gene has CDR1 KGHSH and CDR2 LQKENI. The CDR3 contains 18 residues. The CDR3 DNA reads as TGTGCCAGCTCACCTCAACGACGGCGGGCAGGGGAGAACACTGAAGCTTTCTTT. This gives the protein CASSPQRRRAGENTEAFF. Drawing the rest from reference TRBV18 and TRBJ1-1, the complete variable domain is NAGVMQNPRHLVRRRGQEARLRCSPMKGHSHVYWYRQLPEEGLKFMVYLQKENIIDESGMPKERFSAEFPKEGPSILRIQQVVRGDSAAYFCASSPQRRRAGENTEAFFGQGTRLTVV.

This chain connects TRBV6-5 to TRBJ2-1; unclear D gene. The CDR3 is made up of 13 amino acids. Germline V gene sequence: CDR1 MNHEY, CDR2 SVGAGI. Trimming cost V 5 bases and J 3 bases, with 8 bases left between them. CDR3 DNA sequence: TGTGCCAGCAGTGGGCAGCTCTACAATGAGCAGTTCTTC. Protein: CASSGQLYNEQFF.

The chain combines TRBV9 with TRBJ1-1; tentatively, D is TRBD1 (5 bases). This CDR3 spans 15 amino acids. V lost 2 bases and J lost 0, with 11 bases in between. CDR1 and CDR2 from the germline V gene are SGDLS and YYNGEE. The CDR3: CASSVGQRMNTEAFF. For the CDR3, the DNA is TGTGCCAGCAGCGTGGGGCAGCGAATGAACACTGAAGCTTTCTTT.

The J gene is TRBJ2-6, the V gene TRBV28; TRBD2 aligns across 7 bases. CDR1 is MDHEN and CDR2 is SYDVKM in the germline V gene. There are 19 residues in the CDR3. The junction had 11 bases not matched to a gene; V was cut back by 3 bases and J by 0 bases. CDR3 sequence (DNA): TGTGCCAGCAGTTTCCCTCGGACTAGTTGGCACTCTGGGGCCAACGTCCTGACTTTC. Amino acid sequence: CASSFPRTSWHSGANVLTF.

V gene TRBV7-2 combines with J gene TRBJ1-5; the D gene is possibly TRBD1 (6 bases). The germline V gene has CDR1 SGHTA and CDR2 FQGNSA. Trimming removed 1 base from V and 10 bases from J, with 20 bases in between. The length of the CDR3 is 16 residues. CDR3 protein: CASSLEAGSGVRPQHF. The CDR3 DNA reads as TGTGCCAGCAGCTTAGAAGCAGGGTCAGGGGTGCGACCCCAGCATTTT.

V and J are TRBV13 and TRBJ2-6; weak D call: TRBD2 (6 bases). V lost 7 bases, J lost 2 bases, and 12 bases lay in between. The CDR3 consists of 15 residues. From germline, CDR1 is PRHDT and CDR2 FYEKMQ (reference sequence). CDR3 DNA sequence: TGTGCCAGCACCTCATGGGGGGCTGGGGCCAACGTCCTGACTTTC. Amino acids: CASTSWGAGANVLTF.

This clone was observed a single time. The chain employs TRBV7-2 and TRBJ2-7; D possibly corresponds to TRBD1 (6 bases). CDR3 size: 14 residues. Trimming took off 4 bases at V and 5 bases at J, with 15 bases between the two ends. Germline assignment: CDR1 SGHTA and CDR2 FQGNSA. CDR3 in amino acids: CASSSTQGSNEQYF. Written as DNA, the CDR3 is TGTGCCAGCAGCTCCACTCAGGGGTCCAACGAGCAGTACTTC. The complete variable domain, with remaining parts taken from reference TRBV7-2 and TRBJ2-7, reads GAGVSQSPSNKVTEKGKDVELRCDPISGHTALYWYRQSLGQGLEFLIYFQGNSAPDKSGLPSDRFSAERTGGSVSTLTIQRTQQEDSAVYLCASSSTQGSNEQYFGPGTRLTVT.

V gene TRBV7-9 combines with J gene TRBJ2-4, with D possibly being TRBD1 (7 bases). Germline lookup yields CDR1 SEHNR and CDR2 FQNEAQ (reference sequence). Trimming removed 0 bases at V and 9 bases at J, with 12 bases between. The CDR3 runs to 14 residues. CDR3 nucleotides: TGTGCCAGCAGCTTAGCGGAGGGGGCAGGCATTCAGTACTTC. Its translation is CASSLAEGAGIQYF.

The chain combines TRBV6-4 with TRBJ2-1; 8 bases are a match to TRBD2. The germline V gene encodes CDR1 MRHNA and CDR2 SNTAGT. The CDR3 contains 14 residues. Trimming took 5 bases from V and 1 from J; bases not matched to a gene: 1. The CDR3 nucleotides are TGTGCCAGCAGTTTAGCGGGATCCTACAATGAGCAGTTCTTC. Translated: CASSLAGSYNEQFF.

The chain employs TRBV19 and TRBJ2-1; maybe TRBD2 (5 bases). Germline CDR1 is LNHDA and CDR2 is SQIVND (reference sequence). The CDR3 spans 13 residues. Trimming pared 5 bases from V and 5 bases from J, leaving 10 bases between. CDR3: CASSLNGNNEQFF. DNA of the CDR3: TGTGCCAGTAGTTTAAACGGGAACAATGAGCAGTTCTTC.

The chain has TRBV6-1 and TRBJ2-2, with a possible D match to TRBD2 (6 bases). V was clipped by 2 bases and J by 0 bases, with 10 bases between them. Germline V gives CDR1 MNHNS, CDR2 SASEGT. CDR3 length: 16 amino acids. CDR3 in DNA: TGTGCCAGCAGTGAAAGGGGCGGGGCGAACACCGGGGAGCTGTTTTTT. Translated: CASSERGGANTGELFF.